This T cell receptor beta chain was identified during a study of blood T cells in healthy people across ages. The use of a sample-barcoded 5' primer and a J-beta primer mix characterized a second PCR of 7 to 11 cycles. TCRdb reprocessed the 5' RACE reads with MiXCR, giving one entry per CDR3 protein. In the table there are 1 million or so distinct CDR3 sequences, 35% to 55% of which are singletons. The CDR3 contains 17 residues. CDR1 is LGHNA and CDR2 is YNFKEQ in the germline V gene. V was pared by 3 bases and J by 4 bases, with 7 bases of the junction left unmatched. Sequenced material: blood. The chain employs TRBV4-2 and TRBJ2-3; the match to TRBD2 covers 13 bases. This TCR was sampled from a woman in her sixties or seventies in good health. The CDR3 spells CASSQQPGLAGPDTQYF. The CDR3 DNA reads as TGTGCCAGCAGCCAGCAACCGGGACTAGCGGGACCAGATACGCAGTATTTT.